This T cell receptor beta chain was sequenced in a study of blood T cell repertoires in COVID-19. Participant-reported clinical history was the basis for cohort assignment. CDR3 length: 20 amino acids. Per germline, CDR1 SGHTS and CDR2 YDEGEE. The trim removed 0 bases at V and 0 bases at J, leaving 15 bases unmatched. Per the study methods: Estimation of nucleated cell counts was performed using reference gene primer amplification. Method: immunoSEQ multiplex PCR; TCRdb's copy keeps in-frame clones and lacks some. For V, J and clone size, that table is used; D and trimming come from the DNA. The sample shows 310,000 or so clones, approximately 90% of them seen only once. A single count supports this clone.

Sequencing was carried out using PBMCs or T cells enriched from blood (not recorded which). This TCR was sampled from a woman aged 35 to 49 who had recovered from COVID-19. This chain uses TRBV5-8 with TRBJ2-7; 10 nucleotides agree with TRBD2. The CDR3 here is CASSLGSTATSGWSSYEQYF. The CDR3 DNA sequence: TGTGCCAGCAGCTTGGGCTCTACGGCGACTAGCGGGTGGAGCTCCTACGAGCAGTACTTC.